This section outlines one T cell receptor (beta chain) sequence together with its context. Its specificity is unknown. TCRdb fed the RT-PCR reads into MiXCR, producing one record per CDR3 protein. This repertoire shows about 650,000 distinct CDR3 sequences, about 15% found once; its top ten account for under 14%. This specimen comes from a study of response to subunit inactivated influenza vaccine. Overall study findings and caveats: The study's authors posited that every seasonal influenza vaccination enlists few new T cells.

The CDR3 has 16 amino acids. The germline V gene encodes CDR1 SGHTA and CDR2 FQGNSA. The J segment lost 1 base and the V segment lost 2 bases, leaving 6 bases of the junction unmatched. This chain links TRBV7-2 with TRBJ2-7, with TRBD2 matching 9 bases. Sequences were derived from PBMCs from blood, sampled about 13 days after vaccination. The clonotype was recovered from a man in his forties or fifties who received an inactivated influenza vaccine. CDR3: CASSLSSGEGSYEQYF. The CDR3 DNA reads TGTGCCAGCAGCTTATCTAGCGGGGAGGGGTCCTACGAGCAGTACTTC.